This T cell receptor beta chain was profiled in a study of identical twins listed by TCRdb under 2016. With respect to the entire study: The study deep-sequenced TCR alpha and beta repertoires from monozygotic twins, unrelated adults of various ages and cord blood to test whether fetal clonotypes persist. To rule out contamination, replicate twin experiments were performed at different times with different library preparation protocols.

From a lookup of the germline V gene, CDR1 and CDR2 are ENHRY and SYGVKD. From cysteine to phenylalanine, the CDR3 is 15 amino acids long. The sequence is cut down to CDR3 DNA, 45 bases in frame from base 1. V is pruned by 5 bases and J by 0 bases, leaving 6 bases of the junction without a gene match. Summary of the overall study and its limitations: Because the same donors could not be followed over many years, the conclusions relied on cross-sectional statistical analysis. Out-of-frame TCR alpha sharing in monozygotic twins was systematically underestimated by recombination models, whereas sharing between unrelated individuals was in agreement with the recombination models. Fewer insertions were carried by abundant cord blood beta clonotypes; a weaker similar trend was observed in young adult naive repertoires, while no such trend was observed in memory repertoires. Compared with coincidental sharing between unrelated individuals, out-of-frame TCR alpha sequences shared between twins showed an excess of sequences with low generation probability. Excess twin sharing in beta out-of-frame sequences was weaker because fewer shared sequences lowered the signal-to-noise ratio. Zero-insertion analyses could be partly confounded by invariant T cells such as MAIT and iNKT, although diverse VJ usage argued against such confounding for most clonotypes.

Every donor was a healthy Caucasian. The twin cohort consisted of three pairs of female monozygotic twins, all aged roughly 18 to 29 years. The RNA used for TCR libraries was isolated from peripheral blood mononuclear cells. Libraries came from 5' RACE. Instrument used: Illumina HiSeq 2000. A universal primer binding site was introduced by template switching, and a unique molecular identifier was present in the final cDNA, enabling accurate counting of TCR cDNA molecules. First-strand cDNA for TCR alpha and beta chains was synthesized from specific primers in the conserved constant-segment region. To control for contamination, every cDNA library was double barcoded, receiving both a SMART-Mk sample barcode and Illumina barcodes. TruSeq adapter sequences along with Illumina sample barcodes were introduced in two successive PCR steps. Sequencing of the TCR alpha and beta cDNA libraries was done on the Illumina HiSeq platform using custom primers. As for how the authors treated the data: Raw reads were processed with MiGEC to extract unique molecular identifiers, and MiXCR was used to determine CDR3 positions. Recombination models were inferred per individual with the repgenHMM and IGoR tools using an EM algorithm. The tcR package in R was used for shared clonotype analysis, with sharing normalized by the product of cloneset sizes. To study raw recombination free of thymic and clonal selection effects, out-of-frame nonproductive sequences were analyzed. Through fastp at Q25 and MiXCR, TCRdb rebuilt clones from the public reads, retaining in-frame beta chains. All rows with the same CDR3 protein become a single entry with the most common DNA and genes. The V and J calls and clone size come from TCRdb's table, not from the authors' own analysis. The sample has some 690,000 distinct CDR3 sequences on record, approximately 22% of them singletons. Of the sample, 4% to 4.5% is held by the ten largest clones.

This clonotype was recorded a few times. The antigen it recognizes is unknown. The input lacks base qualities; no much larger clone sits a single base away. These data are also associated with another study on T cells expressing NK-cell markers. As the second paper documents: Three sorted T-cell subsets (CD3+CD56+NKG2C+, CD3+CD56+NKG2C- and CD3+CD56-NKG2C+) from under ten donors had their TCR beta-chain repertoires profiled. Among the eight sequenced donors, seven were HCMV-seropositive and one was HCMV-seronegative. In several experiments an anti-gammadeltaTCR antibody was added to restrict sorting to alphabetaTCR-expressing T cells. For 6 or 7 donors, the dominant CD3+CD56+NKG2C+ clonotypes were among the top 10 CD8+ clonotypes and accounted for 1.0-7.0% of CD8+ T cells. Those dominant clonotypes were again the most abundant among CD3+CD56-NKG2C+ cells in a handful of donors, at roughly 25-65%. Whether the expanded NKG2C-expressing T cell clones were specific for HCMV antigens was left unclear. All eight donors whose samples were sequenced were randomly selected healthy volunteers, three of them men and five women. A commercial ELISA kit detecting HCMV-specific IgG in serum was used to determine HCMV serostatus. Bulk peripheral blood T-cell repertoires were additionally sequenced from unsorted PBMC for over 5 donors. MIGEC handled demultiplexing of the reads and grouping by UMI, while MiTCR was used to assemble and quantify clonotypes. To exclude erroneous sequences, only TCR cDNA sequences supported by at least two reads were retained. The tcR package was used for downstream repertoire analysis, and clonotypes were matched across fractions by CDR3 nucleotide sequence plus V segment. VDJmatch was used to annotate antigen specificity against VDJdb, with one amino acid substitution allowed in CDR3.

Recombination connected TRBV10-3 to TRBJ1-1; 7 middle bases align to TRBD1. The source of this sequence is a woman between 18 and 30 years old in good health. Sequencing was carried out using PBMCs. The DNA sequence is TGTGCCATCAGTAGGACAGGAGGTATGAACACTGAAGCTTTCTTT. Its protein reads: CAISRTGGMNTEAFF.